The subject of this entry is one TCR beta chain. These data belong to a study of OX40 agonist ivuxolimab in advanced cancers. CDR1 is LNHDA and CDR2 is SQIVND in the germline V gene (reference sequence). There are 13 residues in the CDR3. Trimming took 5 bases from V and 4 from J, leaving 10 bases between them. TCRdb's table, derived via immunoSEQ multiplex PCR, lists solely in-frame clones and lacks some. The profile shows some 87,000 clones, less than 95% of them singletons. The source material was CD4+ or CD8+ T cells sorted from blood, sampled in a trial of the OX40 agonist ivuxolimab. The sequence came from an adult with an advanced solid tumor such as melanoma, head and neck, liver or kidney cancer. This chain uses TRBV19 with TRBJ2-3; D is uncertain. The DNA for the CDR3 is TGTGCCAGTAGTCCCCTAGTCGCAGATACGCAGTATTTT. Residues: CASSPLVADTQYF.